This T cell receptor (beta chain) appears in the sequencing data of a study of blood T cell dynamics during melanoma immunotherapy. Every bulk PBMC sample received the same 350 ng of DNA. The method was immunoSEQ multiplex PCR; TCRdb's version includes in-frame clones alone and lacks a portion of them. The sample consists of some 12,000 clones, more than 70% of them appearing once. Germline V gives CDR1 KGHSH, CDR2 LQKENI. CDR3 length: 14 amino acids. V shed 3 bases, J shed 2 bases, and the junction held 3 bases outside the gene matches. Time point specified: week 3, after first cycle of checkpoint inhibitor. Response was assessed by RECIST 1.1 at 12 weeks, except a couple of rapid progressors.

This specimen consisted of blood, obtained from a patient treated with checkpoint blockade. This sequence joins TRBV18 and TRBJ1-1, with TRBD1 matching 7 bases. This sequence originates from a human donor with melanoma. The DNA for the CDR3 is TGTGCCAGCTCACCGGGACAGCTAAACACTGAAGCTTTCTTT. Its protein is CASSPGQLNTEAFF. Variable domain in full (rest from reference TRBV18 and TRBJ1-1): NAGVMQNPRHLVRRRGQEARLRCSPMKGHSHVYWYRQLPEEGLKFMVYLQKENIIDESGMPKERFSAEFPKEGPSILRIQQVVRGDSAAYFCASSPGQLNTEAFFGQGTRLTVV.